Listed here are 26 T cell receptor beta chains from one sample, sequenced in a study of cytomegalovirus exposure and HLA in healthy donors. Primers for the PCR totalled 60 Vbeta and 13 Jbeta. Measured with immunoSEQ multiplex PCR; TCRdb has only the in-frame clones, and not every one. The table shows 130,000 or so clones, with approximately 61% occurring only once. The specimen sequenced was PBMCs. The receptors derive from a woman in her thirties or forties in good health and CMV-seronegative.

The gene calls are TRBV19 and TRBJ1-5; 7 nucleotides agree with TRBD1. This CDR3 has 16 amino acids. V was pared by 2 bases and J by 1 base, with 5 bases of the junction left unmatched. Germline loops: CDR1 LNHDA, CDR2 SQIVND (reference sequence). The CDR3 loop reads CASSILPGQSNQPQHF. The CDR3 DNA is TGTGCCAGTAGTATACTACCGGGACAGAGCAATCAGCCCCAGCATTTT.

CDR3 sequence: CASSLSRGNTEAFF. As DNA, the CDR3 is TGTGCCAGCAGCTTATCCAGGGGAAACACTGAAGCTTTCTTT. The J gene is TRBJ1-1, the V gene TRBV7-9; D may be TRBD1 (6 bases). V was trimmed by 2 bases and J by 2 bases, leaving 9 bases between them. Germline assignment: CDR1 SEHNR and CDR2 FQNEAQ (reference sequence). The CDR3 consists of 14 residues.

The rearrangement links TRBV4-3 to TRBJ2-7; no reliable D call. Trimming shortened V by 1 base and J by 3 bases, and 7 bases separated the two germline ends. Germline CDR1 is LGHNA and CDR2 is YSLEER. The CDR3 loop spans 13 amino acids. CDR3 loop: CASSQVRGYEQYF. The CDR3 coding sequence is TGCGCCAGCAGCCAAGTCAGAGGCTACGAGCAGTACTTC.

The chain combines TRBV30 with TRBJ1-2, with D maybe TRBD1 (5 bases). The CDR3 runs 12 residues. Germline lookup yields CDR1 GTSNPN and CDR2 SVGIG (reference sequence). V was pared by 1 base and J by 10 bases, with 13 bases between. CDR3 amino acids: CAWSADTGAYTF. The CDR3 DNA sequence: TGTGCCTGGAGTGCAGACACAGGTGCCTACACCTTC.

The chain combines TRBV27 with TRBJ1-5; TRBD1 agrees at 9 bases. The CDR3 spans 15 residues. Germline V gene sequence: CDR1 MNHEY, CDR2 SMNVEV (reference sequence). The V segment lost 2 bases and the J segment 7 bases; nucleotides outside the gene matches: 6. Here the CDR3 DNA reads TGTGCCAGCAGTTTAGGGACAGGGTCCGACCAGCCCCAGCATTTT. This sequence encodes CASSLGTGSDQPQHF.

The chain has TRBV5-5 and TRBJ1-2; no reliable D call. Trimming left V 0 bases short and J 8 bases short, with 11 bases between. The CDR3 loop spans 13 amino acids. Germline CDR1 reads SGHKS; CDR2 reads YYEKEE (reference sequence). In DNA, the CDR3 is TGTGCCAGCAGCTTGGCGGGGAGTTGGGGCTACACCTTC. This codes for CASSLAGSWGYTF.

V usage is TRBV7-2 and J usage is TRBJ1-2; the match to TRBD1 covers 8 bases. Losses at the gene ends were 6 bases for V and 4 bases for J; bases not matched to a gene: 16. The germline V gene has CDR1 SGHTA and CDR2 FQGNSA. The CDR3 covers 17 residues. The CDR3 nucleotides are TGTGCCAGCAGTTCACATAATCTTGACAGGGGAATCTATGGCTACACCTTC. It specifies CASSSHNLDRGIYGYTF.

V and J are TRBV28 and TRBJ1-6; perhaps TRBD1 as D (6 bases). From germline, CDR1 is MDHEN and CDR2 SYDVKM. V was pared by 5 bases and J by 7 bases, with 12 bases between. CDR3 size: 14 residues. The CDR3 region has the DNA TGTGCCAGCAGTCGCAAAGGGGGAAATTCACCCCTCCACTTT. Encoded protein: CASSRKGGNSPLHF.

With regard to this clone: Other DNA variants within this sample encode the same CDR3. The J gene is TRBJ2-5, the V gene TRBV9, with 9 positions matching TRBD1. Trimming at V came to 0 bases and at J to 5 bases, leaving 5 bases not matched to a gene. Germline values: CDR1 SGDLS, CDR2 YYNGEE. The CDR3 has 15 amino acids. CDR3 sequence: CASSVVGQGGETQYF. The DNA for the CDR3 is TGTGCCAGCAGCGTAGTGGGACAGGGAGGGGAGACCCAGTACTTC.

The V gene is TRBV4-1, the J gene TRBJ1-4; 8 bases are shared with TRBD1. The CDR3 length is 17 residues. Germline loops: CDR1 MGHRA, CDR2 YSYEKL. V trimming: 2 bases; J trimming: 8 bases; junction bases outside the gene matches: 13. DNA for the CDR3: TGCGCCAGCAGCCAATCCCGGACAGGGATAAGAAAGGAAAAACTGTTTTTT. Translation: CASSQSRTGIRKEKLFF.

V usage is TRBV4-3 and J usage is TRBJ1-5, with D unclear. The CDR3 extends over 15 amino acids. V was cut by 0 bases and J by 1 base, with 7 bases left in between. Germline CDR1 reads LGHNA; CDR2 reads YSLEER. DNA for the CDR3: TGCGCCAGCAGCCAAGATGCCGGGAGCAATCAGCCCCAGCATTTT. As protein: CASSQDAGSNQPQHF.

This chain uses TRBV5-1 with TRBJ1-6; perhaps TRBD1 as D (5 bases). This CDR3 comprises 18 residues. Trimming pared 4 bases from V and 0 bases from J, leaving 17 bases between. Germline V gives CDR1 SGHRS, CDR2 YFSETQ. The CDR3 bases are TGCGCCAGCAGCCCGGGGACTTTTCTCAGCTCCTATAATTCACCCCTCCACTTT. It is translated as CASSPGTFLSSYNSPLHF.

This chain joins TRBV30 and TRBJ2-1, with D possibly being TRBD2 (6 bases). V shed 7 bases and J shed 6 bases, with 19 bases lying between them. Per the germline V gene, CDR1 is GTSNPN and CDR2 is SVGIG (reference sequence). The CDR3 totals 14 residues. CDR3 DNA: TGTGCCTTATCCGGGACTCGTTTGAGCAATGAGCAGTTCTTC. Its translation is CALSGTRLSNEQFF. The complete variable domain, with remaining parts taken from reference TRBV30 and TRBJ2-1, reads SQTIHQWPATLVQPVGSPLSLECTVEGTSNPNLYWYRQAAGRGLQLLFYSVGIGQISSEVPQNLSASRPQDRQFILSSKKLLLSDSGFYLCALSGTRLSNEQFFGPGTRLTVL.

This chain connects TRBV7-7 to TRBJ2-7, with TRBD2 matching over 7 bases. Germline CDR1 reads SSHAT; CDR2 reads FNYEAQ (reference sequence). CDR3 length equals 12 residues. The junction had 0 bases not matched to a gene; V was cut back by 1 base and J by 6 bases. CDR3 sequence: CASSLGGGEQYF. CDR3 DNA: TGTGCCAGCAGCTTAGGGGGGGGCGAGCAGTACTTC.

Written as DNA, the CDR3 is TGTGCCACCAGCAGAGACCCTAGCACTGAGCAGTTCTTC. Its translation: CATSRDPSTEQFF. V gene TRBV15 combines with J gene TRBJ2-1; TRBD2 might be the D (5 bases). The CDR3 runs 13 residues. The germline gives CDR1 LNHNV, CDR2 YYDKDF (reference sequence). The ends were cut back, 0 bases at V and 9 bases at J, with 9 bases in the middle.

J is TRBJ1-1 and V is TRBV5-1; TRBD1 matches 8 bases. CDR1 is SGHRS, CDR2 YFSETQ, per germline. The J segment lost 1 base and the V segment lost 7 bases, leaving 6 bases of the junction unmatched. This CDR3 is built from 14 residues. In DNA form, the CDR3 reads TGCGCCAGCGGCTCCGGGACAGGGAACACTGAAGCTTTCTTT. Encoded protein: CASGSGTGNTEAFF.

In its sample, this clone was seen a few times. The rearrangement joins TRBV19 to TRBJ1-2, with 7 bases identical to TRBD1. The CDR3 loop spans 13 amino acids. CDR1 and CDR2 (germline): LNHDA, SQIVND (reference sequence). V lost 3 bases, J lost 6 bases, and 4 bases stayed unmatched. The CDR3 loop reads CASSMADRDGYTF. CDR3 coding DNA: TGTGCCAGTAGTATGGCCGACAGGGATGGCTACACCTTC. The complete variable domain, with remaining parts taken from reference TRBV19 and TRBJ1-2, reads DGGITQSPKYLFRKEGQNVTLSCEQNLNHDAMYWYRQDPGQGLRLIYYSQIVNDFQKGDIAEGYSVSREKKESFPLTVTSAQKNPTAFYLCASSMADRDGYTFGSGTRLTVV.

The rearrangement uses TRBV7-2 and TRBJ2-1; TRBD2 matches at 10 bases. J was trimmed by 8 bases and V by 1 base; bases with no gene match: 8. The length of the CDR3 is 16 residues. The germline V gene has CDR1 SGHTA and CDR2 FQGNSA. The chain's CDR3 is CASSLEALAGNDEQFF. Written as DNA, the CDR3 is TGTGCCAGCAGCTTAGAGGCACTAGCGGGGAACGATGAGCAGTTCTTC.

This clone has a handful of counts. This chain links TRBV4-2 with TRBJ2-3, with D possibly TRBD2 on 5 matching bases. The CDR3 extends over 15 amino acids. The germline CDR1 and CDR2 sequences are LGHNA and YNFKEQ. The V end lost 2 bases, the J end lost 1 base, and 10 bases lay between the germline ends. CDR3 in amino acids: CASSQQTRGTDTQYF. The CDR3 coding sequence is TGTGCCAGCAGCCAACAAACTAGAGGCACAGATACGCAGTATTTT.

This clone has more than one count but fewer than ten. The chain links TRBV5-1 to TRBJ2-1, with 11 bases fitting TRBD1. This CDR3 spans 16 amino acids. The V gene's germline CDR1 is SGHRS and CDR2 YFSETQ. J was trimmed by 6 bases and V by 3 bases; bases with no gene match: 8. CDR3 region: CASSSAIGTGGNEQFF. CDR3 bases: TGCGCCAGCAGCTCGGCGATAGGGACAGGGGGCAATGAGCAGTTCTTC.

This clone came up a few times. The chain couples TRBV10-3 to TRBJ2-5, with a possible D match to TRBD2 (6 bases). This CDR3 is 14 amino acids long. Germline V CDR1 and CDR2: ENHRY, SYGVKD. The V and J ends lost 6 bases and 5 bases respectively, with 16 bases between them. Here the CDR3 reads CAISAGGVGETQYF. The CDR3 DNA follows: TGTGCCATCAGCGCCGGAGGGGTCGGTGAGACCCAGTACTTC.

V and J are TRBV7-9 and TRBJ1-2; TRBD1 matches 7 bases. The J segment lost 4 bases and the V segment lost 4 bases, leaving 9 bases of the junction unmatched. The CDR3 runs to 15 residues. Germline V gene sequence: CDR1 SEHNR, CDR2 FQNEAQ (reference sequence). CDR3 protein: CASSSIRDSSYGYTF. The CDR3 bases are TGTGCCAGCAGCTCGATCCGGGACAGTTCCTATGGCTACACCTTC. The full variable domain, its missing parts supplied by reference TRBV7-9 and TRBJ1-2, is DTGVSQNPRHKITKRGQNVTFRCDPISEHNRLYWYRQTLGQGPEFLTYFQNEAQLEKSRLLSDRFSAERPKGSFSTLEIQRTEQGDSAMYLCASSSIRDSSYGYTFGSGTRLTVV.

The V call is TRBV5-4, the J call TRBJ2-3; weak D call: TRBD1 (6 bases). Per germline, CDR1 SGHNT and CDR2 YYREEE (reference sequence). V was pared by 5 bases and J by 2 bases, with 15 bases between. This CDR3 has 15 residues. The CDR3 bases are TGTGCCAGCAGTCTCCTGGGACACGTCACAGATACGCAGTATTTT. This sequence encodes CASSLLGHVTDTQYF.

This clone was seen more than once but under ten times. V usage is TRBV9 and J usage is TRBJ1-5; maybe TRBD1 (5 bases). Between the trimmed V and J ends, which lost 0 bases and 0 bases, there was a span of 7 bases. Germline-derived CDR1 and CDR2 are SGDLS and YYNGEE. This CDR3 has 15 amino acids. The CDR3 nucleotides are TGTGCCAGCAGCGTAGGGGGCTATAGCAATCAGCCCCAGCATTTT. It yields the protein CASSVGGYSNQPQHF. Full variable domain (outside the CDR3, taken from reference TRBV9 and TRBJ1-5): DSGVTQTPKHLITATGQRVTLRCSPRSGDLSVYWYQQSLDQGLQFLIQYYNGEERAKGNILERFSAQQFPDLHSELNLSSLELGDSALYFCASSVGGYSNQPQHFGDGTRLSIL.

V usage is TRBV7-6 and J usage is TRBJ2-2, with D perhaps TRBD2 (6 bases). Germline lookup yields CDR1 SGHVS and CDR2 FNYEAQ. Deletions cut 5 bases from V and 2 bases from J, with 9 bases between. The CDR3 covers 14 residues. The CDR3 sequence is CASSAGTNTGELFF. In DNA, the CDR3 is TGTGCCAGCAGCGCCGGGACTAACACCGGGGAGCTGTTTTTT. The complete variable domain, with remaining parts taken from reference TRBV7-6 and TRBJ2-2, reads GAGVSQSPRYKVTKRGQDVALRCDPISGHVSLYWYRQALGQGPEFLTYFNYEAQQDKSGLPNDRFSAERPEGSISTLTIQRTEQRDSAMYRCASSAGTNTGELFFGEGSRLTVL.

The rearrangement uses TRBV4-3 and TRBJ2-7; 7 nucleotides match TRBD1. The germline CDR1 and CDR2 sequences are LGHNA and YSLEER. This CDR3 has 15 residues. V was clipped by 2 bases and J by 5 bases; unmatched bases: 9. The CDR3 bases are TGCGCCAGCAGCCAAACCGGGACAAGGGGGCACGAGCAGTACTTC. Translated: CASSQTGTRGHEQYF.